One and the same sample provided the 13 T cell receptor beta chains below, sequenced in a study of T cell responses to AZD1222 COVID-19 vaccine. Generated by immunoSEQ multiplex PCR, the TCRdb table keeps only in-frame clones and is missing some. The profile covers some 130,000 clones, with roughly nine tenths appearing a single time and around 3.6% taken by the ten largest. The sequencing here drew on peripheral blood, taken on day 0 of AZD1222 vaccination. The origin of the receptors is an adult in good health.

The V gene is TRBV7-7, the J gene TRBJ2-2; 8 nucleotides line up with TRBD1. This CDR3 contains 16 residues. Unmatched junction bases numbered 6, after V lost 1 base and J lost 5 bases. CDR1 SSHAT and CDR2 FNYEAQ come from the germline V gene (reference sequence). This CDR3 is CASSLGRGPNTGELFF. CDR3 nucleotide sequence: TGTGCCAGCAGCTTAGGCAGGGGGCCAAATACCGGGGAGCTGTTTTTT. Filled out from reference TRBV7-7 and TRBJ2-2, the complete variable domain reads GAGVSQSPRYKVTKRGQDVTLRCDPISSHATLYWYQQALGQGPEFLTYFNYEAQPDKSGLPSDRFSAERPEGSISTLTIQRTEQRDSAMYRCASSLGRGPNTGELFFGEGSRLTVL.

This chain joins TRBV28 and TRBJ2-3; D might be TRBD2 (6 bases). CDR1 and CDR2 (germline): MDHEN, SYDVKM. The ends were cut back, 5 bases at V and 0 bases at J, with 15 bases in the middle. CDR3 length: 16 residues. CDR3 residues: CASSTGLAKSTDTQYF. For the CDR3, the DNA is TGTGCCAGCAGTACCGGGCTAGCGAAAAGCACAGATACGCAGTATTTT.

J is TRBJ2-1 and V is TRBV28; 11 bases map to TRBD2. Germline V gene lookup returns CDR1 MDHEN and CDR2 SYDVKM. This CDR3 contains 18 residues. Losses at the gene ends were 5 bases for V and 0 bases for J; bases not matched to a gene: 9. The CDR3 loop is CASSHRLAGMRSYNEQFF. The DNA of the CDR3 is TGTGCCAGCAGTCACCGACTAGCGGGGATGCGCTCCTACAATGAGCAGTTCTTC.

The chain has TRBV3-1 (or the pseudogene TRBV3-2) and TRBJ1-4; possibly TRBD1 for D (5 bases). This CDR3 region has 11 residues. Germline lookup yields CDR1 LGHDT and CDR2 YNNKEL (reference sequence). The V and J ends lost 7 bases and 10 bases respectively, with 10 bases between them. The CDR3 protein is CASTPGGKLFF. The CDR3 DNA is TGTGCCAGCACCCCGGGGGGAAAACTGTTTTTT.

This clone has a handful of counts. The V gene is TRBV6-5, the J gene TRBJ2-7; 10 nucleotides agree with TRBD1. This CDR3 has 14 residues. Germline V gene data show CDR1 as MNHEY and CDR2 as SVGAGI. The ends lost 5 bases at V and 2 bases at J; junction bases unmatched: 3. DNA of the CDR3: TGTGCCAGCAGTAAGGGACAGGGGACCTACGAGCAGTACTTC. Its translation: CASSKGQGTYEQYF.

The chain links TRBV28 to TRBJ2-7; D is tentatively TRBD1 or TRBD2 (5 bases each). Deletions cut 4 bases from V and 2 bases from J, with 15 bases between. The CDR3 runs to 15 residues. Per the germline V gene, CDR1 is MDHEN and CDR2 is SYDVKM. The CDR3 nucleotides are TGTGCCAGCAGTTCCAGAAGGGACGGCACCTACGAGCAGTACTTC. It yields the protein CASSSRRDGTYEQYF. Filled out from reference TRBV28 and TRBJ2-7, the complete variable domain reads DVKVTQSSRYLVKRTGEKVFLECVQDMDHENMFWYRQDPGLGLRLIYFSYDVKMKEKGDIPEGYSVSREKKERFSLILESASTNQTSMYLCASSSRRDGTYEQYFGPGTRLTVT.

The chain carries TRBV5-1 and TRBJ2-2; D unresolved. CDR1 and CDR2 from the germline V gene are SGHRS and YFSETQ. Trimming shortened V by 5 bases and J by 7 bases, and 9 bases separated the two germline ends. The CDR3 is 12 residues long. The CDR3 protein is CASSSSGGELFF. Here the CDR3 DNA reads TGCGCCAGCAGTTCGTCTGGCGGGGAGCTGTTTTTT.

The genes are TRBV19 and TRBJ1-3, with D tentatively TRBD1 (5 bases). Germline V CDR1 and CDR2: LNHDA, SQIVND (reference sequence). V was clipped by 5 bases and J by 0 bases, with 11 bases between them. This CDR3 has 15 residues. This CDR3 is CASSYRGFSGNTIYF. Here the CDR3 DNA reads TGTGCCAGTAGTTATCGGGGCTTCTCTGGAAACACCATATATTTT.

This chain links TRBV7-6 with TRBJ2-3, with 12 bases identical to TRBD2. Germline V gene data show CDR1 as SGHVS and CDR2 as FNYEAQ. The CDR3 sequence is 16 residues long. Trimming removed 1 base from V and 5 bases from J; junction bases left unmatched: 4. CDR3 residues: CASSLGLAGVVDTQYF. The DNA for the CDR3 is TGTGCCAGCAGCTTAGGACTAGCGGGAGTTGTAGATACGCAGTATTTT.

The chain links TRBV19 to TRBJ1-5, with D possibly TRBD1 on 5 matching bases. The V gene lost 7 bases and the J gene lost 0 bases, with 13 bases spanning the gap. This CDR3 is 15 amino acids long. Germline assignment: CDR1 LNHDA and CDR2 SQIVND (reference sequence). The CDR3 DNA reads as TGTGCCAGTATCTCGAGGGGCTCTAGCAATCAGCCCCAGCATTTT. It yields the protein CASISRGSSNQPQHF. The complete variable domain, with remaining parts taken from reference TRBV19 and TRBJ1-5, reads DGGITQSPKYLFRKEGQNVTLSCEQNLNHDAMYWYRQDPGQGLRLIYYSQIVNDFQKGDIAEGYSVSREKKESFPLTVTSAQKNPTAFYLCASISRGSSNQPQHFGDGTRLSIL.

This sequence joins TRBV30 and TRBJ1-2; D is possibly TRBD1 (5 bases). V gave up 5 bases and J gave up 4 bases, with 17 bases separating them. Germline CDR1 and CDR2: GTSNPN and SVGIG (reference sequence). The length of the CDR3 is 14 residues. The CDR3 coding sequence is TGTGCCTGGGGCCGGGGGGAGACAAGCTATGGCTACACCTTC. The encoded protein is CAWGRGETSYGYTF.

The V gene is TRBV7-8, the J gene TRBJ2-7, with no clear D. CDR1 and CDR2 (germline): SGHVS, FQNEAQ. The CDR3 covers 16 residues. The V gene lost 5 bases and the J gene lost 0 bases, with 17 bases spanning the gap. The CDR3 DNA is TGTGCCAGCAGCCTAGACCCGCGAAGGAGCTCCTACGAGCAGTACTTC. It encodes CASSLDPRRSSYEQYF.

The chain has TRBV19 and TRBJ1-2; D is ambiguous. CDR1 LNHDA and CDR2 SQIVND come from the germline V gene (reference sequence). V lost 5 bases to trimming and J lost 4 bases, with 11 bases between them. CDR3 length equals 13 residues. CDR3 sequence: CASSDDNPYGYTF. CDR3 DNA: TGTGCCAGTAGTGATGACAATCCCTATGGCTACACCTTC.